This T cell receptor (beta chain) derives from a study of neoadjuvant anti-PD-1 for oral cavity cancer. Overall study context: Patients without progression got a fourth dose around day 43. General study findings and limits: PBMC Gini-index clonality exceeded responders' in non-responders post-nivolumab. Higher pretreatment Treg/Th17 ratios tracked higher pretreatment blood clonality.

Germline V gives CDR1 MNHNS, CDR2 SASEGT. The CDR3 consists of 15 residues. V lost 6 bases to trimming and J lost 4 bases, with 16 bases between them. In this sample, this clone is medium-sized (0.01 to 0.1%). The antigen remains unidentified. Method: immunoSEQ multiplex PCR; TCRdb's copy keeps in-frame clones and lacks some. The sample consists of 30,000 to 40,000 clones, roughly 89% of them appearing once. The chain uses TRBV6-1 and TRBJ1-3; weak D call: TRBD1 (6 bases). The input for sequencing was PBMCs, taken before nivolumab (anti-PD-1) treatment. The receptor's source is a person aged 35-79 years with oral cavity squamous cell carcinoma. The CDR3 here is CASSAYQQGGNTIYF. The CDR3 DNA reads as TGTGCCAGCAGCGCTTATCAGCAGGGGGGAAACACCATATATTTT.